This TCR beta chain was documented in a study of a mutant IDH1 vaccine in newly diagnosed glioma. Study outcomes and limitations: Vaccination induced immune responses in about 93% of patients.

The method was immunoSEQ multiplex PCR; TCRdb's version includes in-frame clones alone and lacks a portion of them. The sample shows just under 95,000 clones, about 80% of them seen only once. V dropped 5 bases and J dropped 3; count of bases not matched to a gene: 4. CDR3 length: 14 amino acids. From germline, CDR1 is GTSNPN and CDR2 SVGIG (reference sequence). Time point denoted: baseline, week 1 (first vaccination visit). Treatment specified: pre-vaccination baseline after standard-of-care therapy. Comments on this clone: Its specificity is not known.

The receptor comes from a man in his forties with glioma. Sequencing used PBMCs, obtained from a glioma patient treated with radiotherapy, temozolomide or both. The chain couples TRBV30 to TRBJ1-6; TRBD1 agrees at 7 bases. The CDR3 region is CAWARQGYNSPLHF. Here the CDR3 DNA reads TGTGCCTGGGCTCGACAGGGCTATAATTCACCCCTCCACTTT. Looking up the rest from reference TRBV30 and TRBJ1-6 gives the full variable domain: SQTIHQWPATLVQPVGSPLSLECTVEGTSNPNLYWYRQAAGRGLQLLFYSVGIGQISSEVPQNLSASRPQDRQFILSSKKLLLSDSGFYLCAWARQGYNSPLHFGNGTRLTVT.